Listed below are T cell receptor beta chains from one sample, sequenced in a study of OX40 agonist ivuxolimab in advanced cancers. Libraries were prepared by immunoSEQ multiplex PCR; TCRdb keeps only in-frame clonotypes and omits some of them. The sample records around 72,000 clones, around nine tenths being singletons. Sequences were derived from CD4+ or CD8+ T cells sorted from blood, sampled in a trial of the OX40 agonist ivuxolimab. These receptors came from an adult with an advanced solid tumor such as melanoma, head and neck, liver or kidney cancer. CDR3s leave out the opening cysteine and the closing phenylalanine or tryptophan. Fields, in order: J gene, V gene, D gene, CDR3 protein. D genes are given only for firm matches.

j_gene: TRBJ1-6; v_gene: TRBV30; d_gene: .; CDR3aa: AWSSGMGDSPLH
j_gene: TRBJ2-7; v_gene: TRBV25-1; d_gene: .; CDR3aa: ATSAPDSYEQY
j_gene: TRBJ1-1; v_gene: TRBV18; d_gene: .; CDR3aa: ASSPGSHREAF
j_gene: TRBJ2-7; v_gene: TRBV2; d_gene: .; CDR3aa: ASSGQGGYYEQY
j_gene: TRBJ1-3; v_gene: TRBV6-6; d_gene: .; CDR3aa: ASRGGSASGGNTIY
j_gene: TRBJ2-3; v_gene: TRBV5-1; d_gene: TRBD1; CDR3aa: ASSQGQATDTQY
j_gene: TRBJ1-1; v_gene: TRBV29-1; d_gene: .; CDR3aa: SVAEQGGNTEAF
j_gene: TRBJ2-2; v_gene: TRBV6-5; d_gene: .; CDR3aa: ASSRANTGELF
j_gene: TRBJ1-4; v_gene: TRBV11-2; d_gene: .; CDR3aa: ASSLPGAEKLF
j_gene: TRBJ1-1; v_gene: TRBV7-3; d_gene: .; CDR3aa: ASRDQGSTEAF
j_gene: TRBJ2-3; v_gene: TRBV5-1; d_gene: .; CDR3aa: ASSLLVFTDTQY
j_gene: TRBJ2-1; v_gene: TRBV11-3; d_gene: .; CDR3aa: ASSAIRGLNEQF
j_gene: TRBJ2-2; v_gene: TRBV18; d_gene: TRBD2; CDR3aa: ASLRLADATGELF
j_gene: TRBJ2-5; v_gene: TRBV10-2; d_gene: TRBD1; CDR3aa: ASKGQPQETQY
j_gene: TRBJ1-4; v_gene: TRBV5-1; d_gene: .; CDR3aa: ASTELGSANEKLF
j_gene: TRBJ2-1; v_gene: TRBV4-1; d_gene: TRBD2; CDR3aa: ASSQVGLAAYNEQF
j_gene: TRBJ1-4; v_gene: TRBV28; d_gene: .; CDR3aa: ASSQAGATNEKLF
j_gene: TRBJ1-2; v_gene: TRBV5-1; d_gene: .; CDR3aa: ASSLGAGAGYT
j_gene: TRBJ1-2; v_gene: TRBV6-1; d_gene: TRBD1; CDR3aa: ASSERTPGQGIWCS
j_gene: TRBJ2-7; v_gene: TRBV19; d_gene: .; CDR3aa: ASSMPMPSYEQY
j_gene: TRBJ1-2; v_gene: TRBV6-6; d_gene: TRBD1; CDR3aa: ASSYADRGRNYGYT
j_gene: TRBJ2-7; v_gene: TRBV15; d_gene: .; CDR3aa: ATSRGAGSSYEQY
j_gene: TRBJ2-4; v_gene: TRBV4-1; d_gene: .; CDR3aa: ASSQAGDSEAKNIQY
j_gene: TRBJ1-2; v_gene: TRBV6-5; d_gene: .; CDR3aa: AAGGGPYGYT
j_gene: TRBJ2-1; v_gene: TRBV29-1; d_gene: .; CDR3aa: SVQGGYTNNEQF
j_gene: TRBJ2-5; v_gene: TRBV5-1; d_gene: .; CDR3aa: ASSPTEGRYQETQY
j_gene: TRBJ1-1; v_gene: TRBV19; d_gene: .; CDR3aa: ASSVQGSQTEAF
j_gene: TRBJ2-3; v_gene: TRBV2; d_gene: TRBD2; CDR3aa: ASSTGLAPDTQY
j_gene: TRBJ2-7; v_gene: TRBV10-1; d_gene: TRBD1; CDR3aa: ASSADRAYEQY
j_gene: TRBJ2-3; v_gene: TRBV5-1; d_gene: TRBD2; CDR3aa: ASSILAGVTDTQY
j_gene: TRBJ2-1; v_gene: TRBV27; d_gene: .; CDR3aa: ASSPLETLGLNEQF
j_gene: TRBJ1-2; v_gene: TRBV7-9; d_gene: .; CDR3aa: ASSSGGGDLGGYT
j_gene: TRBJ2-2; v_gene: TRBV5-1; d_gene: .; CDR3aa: ASSLLVGSGELF
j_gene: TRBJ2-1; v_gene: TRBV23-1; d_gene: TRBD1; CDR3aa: ATSDRVYNEQF
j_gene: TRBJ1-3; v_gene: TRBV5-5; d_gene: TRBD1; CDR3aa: ASSLSRGQGNTIY
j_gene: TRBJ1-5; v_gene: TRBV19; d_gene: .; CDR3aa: ASSIHRGGANQPQH
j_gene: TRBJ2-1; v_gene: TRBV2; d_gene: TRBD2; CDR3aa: ASSTLTGGPLSRAF
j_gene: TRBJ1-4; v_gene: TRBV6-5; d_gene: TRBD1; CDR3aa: ASRGQGYEKLF
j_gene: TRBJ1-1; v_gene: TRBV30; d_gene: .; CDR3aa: AWSVVTEAF
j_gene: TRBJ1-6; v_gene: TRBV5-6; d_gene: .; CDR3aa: ASSLESAANSPLH
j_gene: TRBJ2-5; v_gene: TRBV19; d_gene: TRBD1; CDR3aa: ASGDSFVRETQY
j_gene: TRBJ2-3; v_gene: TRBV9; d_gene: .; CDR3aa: ASSVTPRLEVDTQY